This TCR beta chain comes out of a study of shared clonotypes between healthy human individuals. V gave up 0 bases and J gave up 8 bases, with 14 bases separating them. The CDR3 is made up of 15 amino acids. Germline CDR1 and CDR2: MNHEY and SMNVEV (reference sequence). This table comes from immunoSEQ multiplex PCR, and its TCRdb copy is limited to in-frame clones, with some not included. The table records 520,000 or so clones, approximately 85% of them present only once. The receptor's source is a woman between 40 and 50 years old in good health. Some clones in this sample may be carry-over from other donors' samples. The material sequenced was PBMCs. The chain couples TRBV27 to TRBJ2-1, with D possibly being TRBD2 (6 bases). The CDR3: CASSLSRTNFDEQFF. CDR3 bases: TGTGCCAGCAGTTTATCACGGACTAATTTCGATGAGCAGTTCTTC.